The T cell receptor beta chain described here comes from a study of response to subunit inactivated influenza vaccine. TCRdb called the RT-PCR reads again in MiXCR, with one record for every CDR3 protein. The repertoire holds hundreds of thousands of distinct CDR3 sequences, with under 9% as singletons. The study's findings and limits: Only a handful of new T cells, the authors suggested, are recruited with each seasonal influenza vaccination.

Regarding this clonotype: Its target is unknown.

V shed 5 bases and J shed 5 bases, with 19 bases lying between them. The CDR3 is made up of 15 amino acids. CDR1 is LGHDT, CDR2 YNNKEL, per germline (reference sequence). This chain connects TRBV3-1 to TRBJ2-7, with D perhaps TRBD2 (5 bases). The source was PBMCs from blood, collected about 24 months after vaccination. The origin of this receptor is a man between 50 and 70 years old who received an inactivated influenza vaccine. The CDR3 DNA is TGTGCCAGCAGCAAGGAGGCGCCTTTTACCCACGAGCAGTACTTC. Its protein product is CASSKEAPFTHEQYF.